Described below is a single T cell receptor (beta chain) sequence and its context. This clonotype was seen a few times. Which antigen it targets is not known. Per-nucleotide qualities are absent, and no much larger clonotype sits a single base away. In the paper's terms, the treatment or condition label means: allogeneic hematopoietic cell transplantation with graft depleted of TCRalphabeta T cells and CD19 B cells. Transplant recipients were children who received TCRalphabeta/CD19-depleted allogeneic hematopoietic cell grafts. CDR1 and CDR2 are read off the germline V gene as MGHDK and SYGVNS. Spanning cysteine to phenylalanine, the CDR3 consists of 14 amino acids. Kept here is only the CDR3 DNA, which spans 42 bases and is read in frame from base 1. The germline ends are 9 bases apart after V is trimmed by 2 bases and J by 4 bases. This record comes from a study of T-cell reconstitution after alpha-beta-depleted transplantation in children listed by TCRdb under 2016. With respect to the entire study: T-cell immune reconstitution after TCRalphabeta/CD19-depleted allogeneic hematopoietic cell transplantation in children was quantitatively tracked in the study by means of TCR repertoire profiling.

The library was built by means of PCR. Sequenced using an Illumina HiSeq 2500. Molecular barcoding was employed in the preparation of TCR libraries, with unique molecular identifiers being used to normalize TCRbeta repertoire quantification. TCRdb reanalyzed the raw reads on its own, using fastp at Q25 for trimming and MiXCR for clone calling, and kept in-frame beta chains. Rows with one shared CDR3 protein collapse into an entry with the most common genes and DNA. For this sample there are about 310,000 distinct CDR3 sequences; approximately 23% appear just once. Jointly, the top ten make up 11% of the sample. The investigation overall reported the following: About two months after transplant, the apparently early recovery of alphabetaT-cell counts reportedly depended on just several hundred clones that had expanded rapidly and came from non-depleted graft cells. Hyperexpanded clone frequencies declined over subsequent months; after one year, T-cell counts and TCRbeta diversity were mostly attributed to newly produced T cells. In some patients, the high TCRbeta diversity seen at day 60 was put down to recipient T cells and intrathymic progenitors that had survived conditioning.

The rearrangement combines TRBV25-1 with TRBJ2-1; the D gene is not confidently resolved. This specimen was PBMCs, mostly from graft donor cells, taken 180 days after TCRalphabeta/CD19-depleted stem cell transplant. The receptor was isolated from a male patient younger than 18 who had a stem cell transplant for acute lymphoblastic leukemia, so the T cells may come from the graft donor. For the CDR3, the sequence is CASSESNHYNEQFF. The nucleotides are TGTGCCAGCAGTGAAAGTAACCATTACAATGAGCAGTTCTTC.